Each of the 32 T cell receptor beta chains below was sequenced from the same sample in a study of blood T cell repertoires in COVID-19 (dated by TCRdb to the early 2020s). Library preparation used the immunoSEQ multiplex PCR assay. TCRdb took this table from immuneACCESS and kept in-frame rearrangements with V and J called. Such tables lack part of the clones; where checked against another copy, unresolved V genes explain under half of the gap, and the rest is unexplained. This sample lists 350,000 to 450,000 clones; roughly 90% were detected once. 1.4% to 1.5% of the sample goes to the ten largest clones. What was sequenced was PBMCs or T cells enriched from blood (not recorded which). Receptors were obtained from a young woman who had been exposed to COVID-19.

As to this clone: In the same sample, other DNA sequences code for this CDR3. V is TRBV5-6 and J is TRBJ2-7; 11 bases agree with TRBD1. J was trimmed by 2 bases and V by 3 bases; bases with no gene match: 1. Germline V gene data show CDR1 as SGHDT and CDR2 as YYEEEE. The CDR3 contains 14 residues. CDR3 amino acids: CASSSDRGPYEQYF. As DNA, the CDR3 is TGTGCCAGCAGCTCGGACAGGGGGCCCTACGAGCAGTACTTC.

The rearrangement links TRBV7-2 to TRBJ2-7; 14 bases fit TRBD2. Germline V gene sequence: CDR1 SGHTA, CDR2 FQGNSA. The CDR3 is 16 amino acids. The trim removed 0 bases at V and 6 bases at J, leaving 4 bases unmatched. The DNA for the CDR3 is TGTGCCAGCAGCTTAGCGACTAGCGGGGGGGCGTTCGAGCAGTACTTC. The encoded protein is CASSLATSGGAFEQYF.

CDR3 bases: TGTGCCAGCAGCACTCGGACAGGGCCCTACGAGCAGTACTTC. Residues: CASSTRTGPYEQYF. The V and J genes are TRBV5-6 and TRBJ2-7; 8 bases agree with TRBD1. The CDR3 spans 14 residues. Germline trimming cut 4 bases from V and 2 bases from J; bases unmatched to any gene: 5. Germline CDR1 and CDR2: SGHDT and YYEEEE. Complete variable domain (other parts from reference TRBV5-6 and TRBJ2-7): DAGVTQSPTHLIKTRGQQVTLRCSPKSGHDTVSWYQQALGQGPQFIFQYYEEEERQRGNFPDRFSGHQFPNYSSELNVNALLLGDSALYLCASSTRTGPYEQYFGPGTRLTVT.

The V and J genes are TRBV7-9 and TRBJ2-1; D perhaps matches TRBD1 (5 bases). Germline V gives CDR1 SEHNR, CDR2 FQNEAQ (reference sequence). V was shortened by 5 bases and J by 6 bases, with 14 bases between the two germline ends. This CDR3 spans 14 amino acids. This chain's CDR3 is CASSLTGFPNEQFF. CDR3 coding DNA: TGTGCCAGCAGCCTCACAGGTTTCCCCAATGAGCAGTTCTTC.

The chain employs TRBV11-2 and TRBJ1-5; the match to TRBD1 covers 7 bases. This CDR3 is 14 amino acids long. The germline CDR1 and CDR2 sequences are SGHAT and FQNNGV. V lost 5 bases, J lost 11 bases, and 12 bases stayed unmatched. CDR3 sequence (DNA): TGTGCCAGCAGCCCAACAGGGGCATTTGGGTCCCAGCATTTT. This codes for CASSPTGAFGSQHF.

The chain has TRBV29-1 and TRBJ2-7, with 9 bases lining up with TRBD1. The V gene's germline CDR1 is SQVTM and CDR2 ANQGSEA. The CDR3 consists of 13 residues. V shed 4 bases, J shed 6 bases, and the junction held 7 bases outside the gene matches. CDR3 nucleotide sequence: TGCAGCGTTGGAACAGGGGGCCGGGGCGAGCAGTACTTC. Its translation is CSVGTGGRGEQYF.

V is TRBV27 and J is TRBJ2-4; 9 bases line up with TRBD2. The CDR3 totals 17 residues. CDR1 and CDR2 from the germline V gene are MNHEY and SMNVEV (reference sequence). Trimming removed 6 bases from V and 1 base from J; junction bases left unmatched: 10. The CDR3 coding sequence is TGTGCCAGCAGCCTACTTAGCGGGAGCGGGGCCAAAAACATTCAGTACTTC. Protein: CASSLLSGSGAKNIQYF.

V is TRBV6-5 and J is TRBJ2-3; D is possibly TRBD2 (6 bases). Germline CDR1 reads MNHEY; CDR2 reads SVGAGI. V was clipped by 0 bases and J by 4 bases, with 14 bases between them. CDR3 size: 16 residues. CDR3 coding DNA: TGTGCCAGCAGTTACTCGGGAGGTTTGACGGCAGATACGCAGTATTTT. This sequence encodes CASSYSGGLTADTQYF.

The CDR3 sequence: CASSHLDTNTEAFF. DNA for the CDR3: TGTGCCAGCAGCCACCTTGACACTAACACTGAAGCTTTCTTT. The chain is built from TRBV3-1 (or the pseudogene TRBV3-2) and TRBJ1-1, with D uncertain. CDR1 is LGHDT and CDR2 is YNNKEL in the germline V gene (reference sequence). The CDR3 length is 14 residues. V lost 3 bases, J lost 2 bases, and 10 bases lay in between.

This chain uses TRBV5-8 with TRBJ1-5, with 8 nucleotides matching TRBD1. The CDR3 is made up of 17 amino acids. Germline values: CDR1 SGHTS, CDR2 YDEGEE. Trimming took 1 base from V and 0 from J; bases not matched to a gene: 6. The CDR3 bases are TGTGCCAGCAGCTTGAGATCGGACAGGGTTAGCAATCAGCCCCAGCATTTT. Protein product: CASSLRSDRVSNQPQHF.

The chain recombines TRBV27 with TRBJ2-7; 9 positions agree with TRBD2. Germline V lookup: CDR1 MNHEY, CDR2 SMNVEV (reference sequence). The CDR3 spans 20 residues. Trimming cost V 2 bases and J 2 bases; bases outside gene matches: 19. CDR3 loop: CASSLRKGTSLVESTYEQYF. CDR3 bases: TGTGCCAGCAGTTTAAGGAAGGGGACTAGCCTGGTGGAAAGCACCTACGAGCAGTACTTC.

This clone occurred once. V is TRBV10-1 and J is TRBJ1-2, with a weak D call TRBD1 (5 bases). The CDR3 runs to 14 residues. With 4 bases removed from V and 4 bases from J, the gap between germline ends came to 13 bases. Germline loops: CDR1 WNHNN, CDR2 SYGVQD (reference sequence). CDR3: CASSGRGVGYGYTF. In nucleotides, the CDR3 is TGCGCCAGCAGTGGTCGGGGGGTGGGCTATGGCTACACCTTC.

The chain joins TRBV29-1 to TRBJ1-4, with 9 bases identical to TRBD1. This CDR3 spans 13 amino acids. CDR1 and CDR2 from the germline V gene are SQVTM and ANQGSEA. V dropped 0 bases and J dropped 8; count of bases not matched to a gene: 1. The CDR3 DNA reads TGCAGCGTTGAAGAAGGACAGGGGGAAAAACTGTTTTTT. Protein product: CSVEEGQGEKLFF. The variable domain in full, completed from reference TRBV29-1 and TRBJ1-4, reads SAVISQKPSRDICQRGTSLTIQCQVDSQVTMMFWYRQQPGQSLTLIATANQGSEATYESGFVIDKFPISRPNLTFSTLTVSNMSPEDSSIYLCSVEEGQGEKLFFGSGTQLSVL.

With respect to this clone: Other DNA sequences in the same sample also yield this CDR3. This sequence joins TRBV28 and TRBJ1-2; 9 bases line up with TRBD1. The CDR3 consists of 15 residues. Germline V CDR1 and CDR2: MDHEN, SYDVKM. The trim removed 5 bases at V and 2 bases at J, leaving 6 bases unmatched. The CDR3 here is CASSRPGQGNYGYTF. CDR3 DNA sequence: TGTGCCAGCAGTCGTCCGGGACAGGGAAACTATGGCTACACCTTC.

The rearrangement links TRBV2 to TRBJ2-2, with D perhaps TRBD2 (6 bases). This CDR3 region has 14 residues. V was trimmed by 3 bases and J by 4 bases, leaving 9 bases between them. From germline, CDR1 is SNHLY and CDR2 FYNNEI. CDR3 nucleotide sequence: TGTGCCAGCAGTGAGACTAGTTTCACCGGGGAGCTGTTTTTT. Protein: CASSETSFTGELFF.

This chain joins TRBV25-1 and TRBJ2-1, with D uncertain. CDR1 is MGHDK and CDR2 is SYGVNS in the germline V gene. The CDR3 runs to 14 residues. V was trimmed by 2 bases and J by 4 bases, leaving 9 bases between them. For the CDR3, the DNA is TGTGCCAGCAGTGAACACAGTGTATACAATGAGCAGTTCTTC. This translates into CASSEHSVYNEQFF.

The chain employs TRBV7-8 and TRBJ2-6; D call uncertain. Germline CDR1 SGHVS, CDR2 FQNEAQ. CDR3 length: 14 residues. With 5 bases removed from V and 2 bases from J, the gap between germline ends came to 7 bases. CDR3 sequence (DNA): TGTGCCAGCAGCCCTAATGCTGGGGCCAACGTCCTGACTTTC. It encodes CASSPNAGANVLTF.

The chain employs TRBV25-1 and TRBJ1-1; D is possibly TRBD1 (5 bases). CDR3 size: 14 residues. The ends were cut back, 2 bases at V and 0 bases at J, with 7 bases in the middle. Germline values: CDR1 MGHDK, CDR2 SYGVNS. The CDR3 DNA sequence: TGTGCCAGCAGTGAACCAGGGATGAACACTGAAGCTTTCTTT. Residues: CASSEPGMNTEAFF.

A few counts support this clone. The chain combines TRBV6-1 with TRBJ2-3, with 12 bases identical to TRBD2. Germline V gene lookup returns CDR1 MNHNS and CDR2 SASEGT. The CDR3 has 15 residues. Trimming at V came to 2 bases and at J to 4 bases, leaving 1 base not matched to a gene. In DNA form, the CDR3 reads TGTGCCAGCAGTGAACTAGCGGGAGGGCCAGATACGCAGTATTTT. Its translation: CASSELAGGPDTQYF.

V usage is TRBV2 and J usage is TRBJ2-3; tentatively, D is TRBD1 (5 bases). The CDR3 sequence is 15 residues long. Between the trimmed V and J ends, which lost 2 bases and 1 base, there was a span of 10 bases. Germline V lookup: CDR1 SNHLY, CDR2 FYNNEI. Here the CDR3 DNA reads TGTGCCAGCAGTGAATCAGGGTCCCGCACAGATACGCAGTATTTT. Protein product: CASSESGSRTDTQYF.

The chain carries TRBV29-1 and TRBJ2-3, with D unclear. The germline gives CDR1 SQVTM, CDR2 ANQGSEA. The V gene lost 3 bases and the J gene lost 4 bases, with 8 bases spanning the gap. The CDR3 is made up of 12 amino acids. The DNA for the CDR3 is TGCAGCGTTGAGTTCTACGCAGATACGCAGTATTTT. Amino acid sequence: CSVEFYADTQYF.

Written as DNA, the CDR3 is TGCAGCGTAACTAGGTTTAATGAGCAGTTCTTC. It encodes CSVTRFNEQFF. The V call is TRBV29-1, the J call TRBJ2-1, with D tentatively TRBD2 (5 bases). This CDR3 is built from 11 residues. Germline V gene lookup returns CDR1 SQVTM and CDR2 ANQGSEA. Between the trimmed V and J ends, which lost 6 bases and 7 bases, there was a span of 10 bases.

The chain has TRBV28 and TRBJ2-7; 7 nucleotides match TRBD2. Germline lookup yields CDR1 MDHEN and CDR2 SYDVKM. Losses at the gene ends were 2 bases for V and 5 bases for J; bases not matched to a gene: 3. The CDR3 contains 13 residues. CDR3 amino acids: CASSLGRVNEQYF. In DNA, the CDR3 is TGTGCCAGCAGTTTAGGGAGGGTCAACGAGCAGTACTTC.

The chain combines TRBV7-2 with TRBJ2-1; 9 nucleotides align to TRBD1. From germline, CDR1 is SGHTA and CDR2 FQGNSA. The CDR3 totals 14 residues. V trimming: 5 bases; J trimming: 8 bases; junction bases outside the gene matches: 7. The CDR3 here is CASSQGQGSYEQFF. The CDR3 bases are TGTGCCAGCAGCCAGGGACAGGGCAGCTATGAGCAGTTCTTC.

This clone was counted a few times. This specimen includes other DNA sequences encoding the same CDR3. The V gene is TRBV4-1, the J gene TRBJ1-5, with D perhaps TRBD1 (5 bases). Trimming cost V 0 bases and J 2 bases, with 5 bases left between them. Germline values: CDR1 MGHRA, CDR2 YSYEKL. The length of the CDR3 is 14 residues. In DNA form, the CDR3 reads TGCGCCAGCAGCCAAGACAGGGGCAATCAGCCCCAGCATTTT. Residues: CASSQDRGNQPQHF.

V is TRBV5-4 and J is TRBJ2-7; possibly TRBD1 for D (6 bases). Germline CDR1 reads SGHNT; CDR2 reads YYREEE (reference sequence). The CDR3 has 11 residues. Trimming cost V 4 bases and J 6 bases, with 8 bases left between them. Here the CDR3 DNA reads TGTGCCAGCAGCGCCAGGGGCGAGCAGTACTTC. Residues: CASSARGEQYF.

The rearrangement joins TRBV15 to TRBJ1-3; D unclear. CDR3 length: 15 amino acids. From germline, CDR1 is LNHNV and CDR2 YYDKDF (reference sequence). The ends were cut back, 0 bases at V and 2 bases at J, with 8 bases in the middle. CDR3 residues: CATSRDRDPGNTIYF. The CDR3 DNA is TGTGCCACCAGCAGAGACCGAGATCCTGGAAACACCATATATTTT.

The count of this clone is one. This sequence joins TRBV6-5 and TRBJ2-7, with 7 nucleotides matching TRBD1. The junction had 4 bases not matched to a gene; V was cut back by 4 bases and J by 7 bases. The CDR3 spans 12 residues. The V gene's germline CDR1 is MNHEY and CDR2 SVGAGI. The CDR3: CASSLGGWEQYF. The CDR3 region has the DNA TGTGCCAGCAGTTTAGGGGGCTGGGAGCAGTACTTC.

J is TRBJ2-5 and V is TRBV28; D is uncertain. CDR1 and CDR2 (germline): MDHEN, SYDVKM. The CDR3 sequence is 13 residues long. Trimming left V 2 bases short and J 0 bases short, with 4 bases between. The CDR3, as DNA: TGTGCCAGCAGTTTACTGTACCAAGAGACCCAGTACTTC. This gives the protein CASSLLYQETQYF.

DNA of the CDR3: TGTGCCAGCAGCAGTGGACTAGTCGAGCAGTACTTC. It is translated as CASSSGLVEQYF. The chain is built from TRBV5-4 and TRBJ2-7; 7 bases align to TRBD2. The CDR3 sequence is 12 residues long. Germline CDR1 is SGHNT and CDR2 is YYREEE (reference sequence). The ends lost 4 bases at V and 6 bases at J; junction bases unmatched: 4.

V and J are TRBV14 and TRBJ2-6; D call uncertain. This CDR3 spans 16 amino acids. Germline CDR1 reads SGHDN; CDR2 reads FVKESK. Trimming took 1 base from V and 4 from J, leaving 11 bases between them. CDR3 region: CASSQVRGRGANVLTF. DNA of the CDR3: TGTGCCAGCAGCCAAGTTCGAGGCCGAGGGGCCAACGTCCTGACTTTC.

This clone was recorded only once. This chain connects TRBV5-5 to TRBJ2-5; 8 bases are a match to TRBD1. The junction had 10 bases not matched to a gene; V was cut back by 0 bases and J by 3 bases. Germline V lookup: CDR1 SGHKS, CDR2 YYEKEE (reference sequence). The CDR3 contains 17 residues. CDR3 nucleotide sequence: TGTGCCAGCAGCTTGGTGGGATTGGACAGGGCGAAAGAGACCCAGTACTTC. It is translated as CASSLVGLDRAKETQYF.